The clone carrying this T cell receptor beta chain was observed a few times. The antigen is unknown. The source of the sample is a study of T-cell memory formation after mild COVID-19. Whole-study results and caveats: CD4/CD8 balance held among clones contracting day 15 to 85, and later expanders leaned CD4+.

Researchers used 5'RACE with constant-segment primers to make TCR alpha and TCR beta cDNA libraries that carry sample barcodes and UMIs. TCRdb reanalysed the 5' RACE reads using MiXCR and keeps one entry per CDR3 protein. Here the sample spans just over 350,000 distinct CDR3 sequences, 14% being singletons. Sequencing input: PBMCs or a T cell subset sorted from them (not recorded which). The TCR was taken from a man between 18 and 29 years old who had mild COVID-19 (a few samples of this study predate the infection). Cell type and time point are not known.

The CDR3, as DNA: TGTGCCAGCAGTTTCCGGGTAGGGGAACAGCCCCAGCATTTT. It yields the protein CASSFRVGEQPQHF. This chain joins TRBV12-3 or TRBV12-4 and TRBJ1-5, with a possible D match to TRBD1 (5 bases). The CDR3 has 14 residues. V dropped 3 bases and J dropped 7 bases, with 13 bases sitting between them.